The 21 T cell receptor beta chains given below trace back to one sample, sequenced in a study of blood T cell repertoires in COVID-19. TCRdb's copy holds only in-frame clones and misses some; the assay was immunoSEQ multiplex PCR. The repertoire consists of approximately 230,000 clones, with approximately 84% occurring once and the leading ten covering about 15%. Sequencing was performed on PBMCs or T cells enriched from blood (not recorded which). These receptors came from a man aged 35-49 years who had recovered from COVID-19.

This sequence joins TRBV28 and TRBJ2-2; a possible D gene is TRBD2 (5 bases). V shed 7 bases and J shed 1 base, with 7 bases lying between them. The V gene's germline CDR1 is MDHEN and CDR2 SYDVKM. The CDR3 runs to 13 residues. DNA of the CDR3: TGTGCCAGCACAGAGGGGAACACCGGGGAGCTGTTTTTT. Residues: CASTEGNTGELFF.

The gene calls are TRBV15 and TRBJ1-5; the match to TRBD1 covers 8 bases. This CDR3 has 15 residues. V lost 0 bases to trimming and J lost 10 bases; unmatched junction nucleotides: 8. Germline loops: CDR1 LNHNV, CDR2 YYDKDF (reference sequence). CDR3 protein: CATSRDPRTGIPQHF. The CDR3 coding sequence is TGTGCCACCAGCAGAGATCCGCGGACAGGGATTCCCCAGCATTTT.

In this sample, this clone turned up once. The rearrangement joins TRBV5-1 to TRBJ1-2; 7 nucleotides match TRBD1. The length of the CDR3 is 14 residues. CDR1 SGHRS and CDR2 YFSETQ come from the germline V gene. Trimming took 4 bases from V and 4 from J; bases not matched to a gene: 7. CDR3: CASSAEGAVYGYTF. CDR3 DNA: TGCGCCAGCAGCGCGGAGGGGGCAGTCTATGGCTACACCTTC.

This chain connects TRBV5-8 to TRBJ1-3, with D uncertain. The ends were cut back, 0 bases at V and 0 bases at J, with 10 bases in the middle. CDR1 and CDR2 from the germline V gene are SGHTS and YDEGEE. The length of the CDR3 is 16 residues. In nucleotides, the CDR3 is TGTGCCAGCAGCTTGGGGACTCATTTCTCTGGAAACACCATATATTTT. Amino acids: CASSLGTHFSGNTIYF.

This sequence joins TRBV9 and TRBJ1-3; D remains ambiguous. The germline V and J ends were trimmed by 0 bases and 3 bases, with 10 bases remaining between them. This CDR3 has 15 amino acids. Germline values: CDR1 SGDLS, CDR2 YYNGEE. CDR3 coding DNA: TGTGCCAGCAGCGTAGGCGGAGTTCGTGGAAACACCATATATTTT. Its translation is CASSVGGVRGNTIYF.

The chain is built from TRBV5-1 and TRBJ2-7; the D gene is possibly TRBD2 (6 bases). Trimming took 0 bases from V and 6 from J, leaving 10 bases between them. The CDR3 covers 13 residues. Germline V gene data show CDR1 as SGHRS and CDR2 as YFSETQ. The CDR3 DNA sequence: TGCGCCAGCAGCTTGGGCGGGGTAAGCGAGCAGTACTTC. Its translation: CASSLGGVSEQYF.

CDR3 region: CATSEPGQTNYGYTF. For the CDR3, the DNA is TGTGCCACCAGTGAACCGGGACAGACTAACTATGGCTACACCTTC. The chain is built from TRBV24-1 and TRBJ1-2, with 7 positions matching TRBD1. V shed 4 bases, J shed 0 bases, and the junction held 4 bases outside the gene matches. This CDR3 has 15 residues. Germline-derived CDR1 and CDR2 are KGHDR and SFDVKD.

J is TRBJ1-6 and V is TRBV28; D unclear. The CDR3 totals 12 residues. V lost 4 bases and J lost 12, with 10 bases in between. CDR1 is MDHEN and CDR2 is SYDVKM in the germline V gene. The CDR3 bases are TGTGCCAGCAGTTCTCCTAACGTACCCCTCCACTTT. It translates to CASSSPNVPLHF.

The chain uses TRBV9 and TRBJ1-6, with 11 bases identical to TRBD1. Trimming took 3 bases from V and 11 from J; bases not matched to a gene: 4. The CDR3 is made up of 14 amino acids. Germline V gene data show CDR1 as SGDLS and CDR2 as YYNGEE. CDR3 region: CASSAGQGVAPLHF. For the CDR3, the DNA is TGTGCCAGCAGCGCGGGACAGGGGGTGGCACCCCTCCACTTT.

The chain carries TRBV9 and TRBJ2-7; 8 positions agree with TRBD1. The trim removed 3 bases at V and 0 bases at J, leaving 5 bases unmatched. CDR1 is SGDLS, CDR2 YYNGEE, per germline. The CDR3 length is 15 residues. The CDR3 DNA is TGTGCCAGCAGCGCCAGACAGGGGTTCTCCTACGAGCAGTACTTC. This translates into CASSARQGFSYEQYF.

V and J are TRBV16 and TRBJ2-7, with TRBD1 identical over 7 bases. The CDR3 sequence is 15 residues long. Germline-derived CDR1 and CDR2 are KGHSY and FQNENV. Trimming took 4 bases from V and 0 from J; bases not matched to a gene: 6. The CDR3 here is CASSPPTGFSYEQYF. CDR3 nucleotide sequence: TGTGCCAGCAGCCCACCGACAGGGTTCTCCTACGAGCAGTACTTC. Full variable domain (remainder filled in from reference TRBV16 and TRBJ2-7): GEEVAQTPKHLVRGEGQKAKLYCAPIKGHSYVFWYQQVLKNEFKFLISFQNENVFDETGMPKERFSAKCLPNSPCSLEIQATKLEDSAVYFCASSPPTGFSYEQYFGPGTRLTVT.

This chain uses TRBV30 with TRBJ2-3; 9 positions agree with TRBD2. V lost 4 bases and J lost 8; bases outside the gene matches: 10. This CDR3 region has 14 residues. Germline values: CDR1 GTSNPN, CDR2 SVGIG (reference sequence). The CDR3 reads CAWNRASGVATQYF. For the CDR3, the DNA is TGTGCCTGGAATAGGGCTAGCGGGGTGGCTACGCAGTATTTT.

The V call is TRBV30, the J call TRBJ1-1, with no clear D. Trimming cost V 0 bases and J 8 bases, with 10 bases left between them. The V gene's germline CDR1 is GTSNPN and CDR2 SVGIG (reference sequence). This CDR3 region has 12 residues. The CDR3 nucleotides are TGTGCCTGGAGTGTACCCCCAGGAGAAGCTTTCTTT. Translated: CAWSVPPGEAFF.

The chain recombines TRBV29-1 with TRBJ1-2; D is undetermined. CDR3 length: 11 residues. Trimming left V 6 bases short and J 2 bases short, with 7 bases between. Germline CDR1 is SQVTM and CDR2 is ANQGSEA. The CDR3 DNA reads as TGCAGCGTCGGGGAGAACTATGGCTACACCTTC. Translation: CSVGENYGYTF.

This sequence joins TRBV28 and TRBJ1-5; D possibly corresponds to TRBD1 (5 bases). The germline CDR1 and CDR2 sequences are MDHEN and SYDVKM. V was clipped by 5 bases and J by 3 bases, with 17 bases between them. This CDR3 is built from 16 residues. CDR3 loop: CASSPRGRVDNQPQHF. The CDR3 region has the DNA TGTGCCAGCAGTCCCCGGGGGAGGGTAGACAATCAGCCCCAGCATTTT.

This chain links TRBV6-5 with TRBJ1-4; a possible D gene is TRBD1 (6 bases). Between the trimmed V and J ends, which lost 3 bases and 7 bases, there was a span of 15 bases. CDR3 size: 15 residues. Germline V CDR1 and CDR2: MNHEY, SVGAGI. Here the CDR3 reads CASSYGWGQAEKLFF. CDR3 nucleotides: TGTGCCAGCAGTTATGGGTGGGGGCAGGCTGAAAAACTGTTTTTT.

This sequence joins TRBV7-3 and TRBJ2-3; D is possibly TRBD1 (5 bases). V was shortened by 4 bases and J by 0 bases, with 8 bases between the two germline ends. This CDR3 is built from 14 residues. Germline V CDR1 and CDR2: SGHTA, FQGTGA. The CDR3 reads CASSSGPSTDTQYF. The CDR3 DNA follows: TGTGCCAGCAGCTCAGGGCCTAGCACAGATACGCAGTATTTT.

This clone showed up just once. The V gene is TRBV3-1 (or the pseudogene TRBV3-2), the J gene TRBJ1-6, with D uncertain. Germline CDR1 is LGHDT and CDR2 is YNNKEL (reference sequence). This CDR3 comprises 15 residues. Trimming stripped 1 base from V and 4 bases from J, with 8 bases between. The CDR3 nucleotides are TGTGCCAGCAGCCAAGGTGCGGGATATAATTCACCCCTCCACTTT. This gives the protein CASSQGAGYNSPLHF.

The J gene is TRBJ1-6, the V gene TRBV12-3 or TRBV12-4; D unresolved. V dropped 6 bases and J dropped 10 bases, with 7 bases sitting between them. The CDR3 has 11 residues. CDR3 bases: TGTGCCAGCAGACTCAACTCACCCCTCCACTTT. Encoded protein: CASRLNSPLHF.

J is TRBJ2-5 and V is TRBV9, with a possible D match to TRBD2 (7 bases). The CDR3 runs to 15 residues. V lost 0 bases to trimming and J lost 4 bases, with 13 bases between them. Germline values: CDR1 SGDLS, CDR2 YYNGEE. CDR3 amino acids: CASSVEGRGGETQYF. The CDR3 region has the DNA TGTGCCAGCAGCGTAGAAGGAAGGGGGGGAGAGACCCAGTACTTC.

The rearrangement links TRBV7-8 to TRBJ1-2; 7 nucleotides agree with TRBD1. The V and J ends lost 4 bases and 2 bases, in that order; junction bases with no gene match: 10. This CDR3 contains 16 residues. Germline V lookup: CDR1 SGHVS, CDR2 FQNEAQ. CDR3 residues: CASSSYRDSLNYGYTF. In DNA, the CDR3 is TGTGCCAGCAGCTCGTACCGGGACAGCTTAAACTATGGCTACACCTTC.